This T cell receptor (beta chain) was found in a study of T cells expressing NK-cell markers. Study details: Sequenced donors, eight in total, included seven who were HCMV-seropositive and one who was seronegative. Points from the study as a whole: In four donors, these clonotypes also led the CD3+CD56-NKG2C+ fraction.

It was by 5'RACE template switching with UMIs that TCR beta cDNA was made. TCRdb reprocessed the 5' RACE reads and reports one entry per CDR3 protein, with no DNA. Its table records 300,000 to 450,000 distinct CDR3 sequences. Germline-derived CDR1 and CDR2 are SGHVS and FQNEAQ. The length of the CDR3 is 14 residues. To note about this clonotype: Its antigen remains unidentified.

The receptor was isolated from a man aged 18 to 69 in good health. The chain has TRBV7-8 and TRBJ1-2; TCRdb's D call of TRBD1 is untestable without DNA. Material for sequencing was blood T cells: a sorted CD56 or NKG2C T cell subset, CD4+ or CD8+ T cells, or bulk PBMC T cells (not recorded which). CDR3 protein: CASSLGQGAIGYTF.